The T cell receptor (beta chain) described here comes from a study of cytomegalovirus exposure and HLA in healthy donors. 60 Vbeta and 13 Jbeta primers were used in PCR. This table comes from immunoSEQ multiplex PCR, and its TCRdb copy is limited to in-frame clones, with some not included. The repertoire holds 200,000 to 250,000 clones, with around 80% as singletons. Study-level findings and limits: Testing in vitro showed three CMV-associated chains specific for CMV antigens.

J was trimmed by 6 bases and V by 2 bases; bases with no gene match: 5. The V gene's germline CDR1 is MNHEY and CDR2 SVGAGI. This CDR3 region has 14 residues. For this clone: Its antigen remains unidentified.

The V and J genes are TRBV6-5 and TRBJ2-3, with TRBD2 matching 7 bases. This sequence originates from a boy aged 10-17 years in good health and CMV-seronegative. Sequences were obtained from PBMCs. The chain's CDR3 is CASSYLTSADTQYF. The DNA of the CDR3 is TGTGCCAGCAGTTACCTCACTAGCGCGGATACGCAGTATTTT.